This T cell receptor beta chain was found in a study of identical twins. Template switching, a step in the protocol, added a universal primer site, and cDNA carried unique molecular identifiers. TCRdb reprocessed the 5' RACE reads with MiXCR, giving one entry per CDR3 protein. The sample has around 510,000 distinct CDR3 sequences; 13% to 15% are singletons. A few counts support this clonotype. Its specificity is not known. General study results and limits: Insertions were fewer in abundant cord blood beta clonotypes, whereas memory repertoires showed none of this pattern. Invariant MAIT and iNKT cells are populations that could partly confound zero-insertion analyses.

The data also belong to a second study, concerning yellow fever vaccine responses in identical twins. From that report: Twins' vaccine T cell response reportedly gave the appearance of partial convergence and partial personalization.

Sequences were obtained from CD4+ T cells sorted from blood. This clonotype originated in a young woman in good health.

The DNA of the CDR3 is TGTGCCAGCAGCTCACAGACAGTGAACACCGGGGAGCTGTTTTTT. It is translated as CASSSQTVNTGELFF. The rearrangement links TRBV7-2 to TRBJ2-2, with a tentative D call TRBD1 (5 bases). Between the trimmed V and J ends, which lost 4 bases and 1 base, there was a span of 10 bases. This CDR3 has 15 residues. The germline V gene has CDR1 SGHTA and CDR2 FQGNSA.